A selection of T cell receptor beta chains follows, all from one sample in a study of OX40 agonist ivuxolimab in advanced cancers. Sequenced by immunoSEQ multiplex PCR; TCRdb stores in-frame clones only, minus some. The sample has around 150,000 clones; 90% are singletons. Specimen: CD4+ or CD8+ T cells sorted from blood, collected in a trial of the OX40 agonist ivuxolimab. These receptors were taken from an adult with an advanced solid tumor such as melanoma, head and neck, liver or kidney cancer. Each CDR3 is given with its conserved first and last residue. A D gene is named only where the DNA matches it firmly. Size tells how often a clone was seen (once, few, many) or the class of an expanded clone, and some rows leave it out.

v_call	clone_size	j_call	d_call	cdr3_aa	cdr3_nt
TRBV14	.	TRBJ2-3	.	CASSSTMGSTDTQYF	TGTGCCAGCAGCTCAACTATGGGTAGCACAGATACGCAGTATTTT
TRBV9	.	TRBJ2-2	.	CASSPSQGYTGELFF	TGTGCCAGCAGCCCCTCACAGGGTTACACCGGGGAGCTGTTTTTT
TRBV28	.	TRBJ2-6	TRBD2	CASTAGGSGANVLTF	TGTGCCAGCACCGCGGGGGGATCTGGGGCCAACGTCCTGACTTTC
TRBV27	.	TRBJ1-5	TRBD1	CASSLAGTGAGQPQHF	TGTGCCAGCAGCTTAGCCGGGACAGGGGCCGGTCAGCCCCAGCATTTT
TRBV6-4	.	TRBJ1-1	.	CASSETANTEAFF	TGTGCCAGCAGTGAAACAGCGAACACTGAAGCTTTCTTT
TRBV6-6	once	TRBJ2-7	.	CASSYLGQYEQYF	TGTGCCAGCAGTTACTTGGGACAATACGAGCAGTACTTC
TRBV5-4	.	TRBJ2-3	.	CASSLPRRESADTQYF	TGTGCCAGCAGCTTACCGAGGAGGGAGAGCGCAGATACGCAGTATTTT
TRBV2	.	TRBJ2-7	TRBD2	CASSELAGGRGEQYF	TGTGCCAGCAGTGAATTAGCGGGAGGGCGAGGCGAGCAGTACTTC
TRBV6-1	.	TRBJ2-3	.	CASIPGGTSTDTQYF	TGTGCCAGCATTCCAGGGGGGACTAGCACAGATACGCAGTATTTT
TRBV28	.	TRBJ2-2	.	CASSLWGTNTGELFF	TGTGCCAGCAGTTTGTGGGGAACGAACACCGGGGAGCTGTTTTTT
TRBV7-2	.	TRBJ1-1	TRBD1	CASSLTGDTEAFF	TGTGCCAGCAGCTTAACAGGGGACACTGAAGCTTTCTTT
TRBV7-9	once	TRBJ1-1	.	CASSLGRAFF	TGTGCCAGCAGCCTAGGGAGAGCTTTCTTT
TRBV28	.	TRBJ1-5	TRBD1	CASSKITGVHQPQHF	TGTGCCAGCAGTAAAATAACAGGGGTCCATCAGCCCCAGCATTTT
TRBV4-1	once	TRBJ2-4	.	CASSQALAKNIQYF	TGCGCCAGCAGCCAAGCCTTAGCCAAAAACATTCAGTACTTC